This T cell receptor beta chain comes out of a study of T cells in women clearing cervical HPV infection. This CDR3 is 19 amino acids long. Trimming removed 5 bases from V and 11 bases from J, with 31 bases in between. The germline V gene has CDR1 LNHDA and CDR2 SQIVND (reference sequence). A word on this clone: Its antigen is not known. Read coverage stops 3 residues before the CDR3 terminus; the germline J gene supplies the remainder.

Study-wide points: CIN3+ cases had significantly higher TCR richness than controls; evenness did not differ.

Here immunoSEQ multiplex PCR was the method, and the copy in TCRdb shows in-frame clones only, minus some. The sample data list tens of thousands of clones. Specimen: blood buffy coat. The source is a woman aged 18 to 75 with a cervical HPV16 infection that either progressed to CIN3+ or cleared (not recorded which). V gene TRBV19 combines with J gene TRBJ1-6; TRBD1 is a possible D gene (5 bases). The CDR3 sequence: CASSVFYPRPQGPSPPLHF. The DNA read from the CDR3 is TGTGCCAGTAGTGTCTTTTACCCACGTCCCCAGGGCCCAAGTCCACCC.